This TCR beta chain was recorded in a study of technical replicates of blood from a handful of donors. Trimming removed 0 bases from V and 6 bases from J, with 8 bases in between. The V gene's germline CDR1 is GTSNPN and CDR2 SVGIG (reference sequence). The CDR3 totals 13 residues. The assay was immunoSEQ multiplex PCR, and TCRdb's table has in-frame clones only and misses some. This table holds tens of thousands of clones, approximately 90% found once. The table lists this clone with a few counts. The sequence came from a human donor in good health. Some clones in this sample may be carry-over from other donors' samples. The J gene is TRBJ2-2, the V gene TRBV30; D unresolved. The sequencing sample was made of PBMCs. The CDR3 reads CAWSVPGSGELFF. The CDR3 coding sequence is TGTGCCTGGAGTGTACCAGGTTCCGGGGAGCTGTTTTTT.